The 14 T cell receptor beta chains in this list originate from one sample, sequenced in a study of T cells in Graves' hyperthyroidism and ophthalmopathy. The source material, RNA transcripts, was used to amplify TCR beta CDR3 regions. First-round RT-PCR with HTBI primers amplified the TCR CDR3 region. TCRdb re-called the multiplex PCR reads through MiXCR, storing one row per CDR3 protein. The data show approximately 360,000 distinct CDR3 sequences, with 15% to 19% seen just once and 28% held by the top ten. Sample: blood. The receptor set was obtained from a woman younger than 35 with Graves' hyperthyroidism that later progressed to Graves' ophthalmopathy.

The chain links TRBV29-1 to TRBJ2-7, with 13 bases identical to TRBD2. V was pared by 5 bases and J by 5 bases, with 6 bases of the junction left unmatched. Germline loops: CDR1 SQVTM, CDR2 ANQGSEA. This CDR3 has 14 residues. CDR3 amino acids: CSVIGLAGVNEQYF. CDR3 DNA sequence: TGCAGCGTTATAGGACTAGCGGGAGTCAACGAGCAGTACTTC.

There are many counts of this clonotype. J is TRBJ2-3 and V is TRBV7-9; 7 nucleotides align to TRBD2. J lost 4 bases, V lost 4 bases, and 2 bases had no gene match. This CDR3 is 13 amino acids long. The V gene's germline CDR1 is SEHNR and CDR2 FQNEAQ (reference sequence). The CDR3 spells CASSYGLADTQYF. The CDR3 DNA sequence: TGTGCCAGCAGCTATGGACTAGCAGATACGCAGTATTTT.

This clonotype was recorded many times. Written as DNA, the CDR3 is TGTGCCAGCAGTTTGGACAACCAAGAGACCCAGTACTTC. It specifies CASSLDNQETQYF. The V call is TRBV28, the J call TRBJ2-5; D is possibly TRBD1 (5 bases). With 3 bases removed from V and 0 bases from J, the gap between germline ends came to 5 bases. The CDR3 has 13 residues. Germline CDR1 and CDR2: MDHEN and SYDVKM. Full variable domain (remainder filled in from reference TRBV28 and TRBJ2-5): DVKVTQSSRYLVKRTGEKVFLECVQDMDHENMFWYRQDPGLGLRLIYFSYDVKMKEKGDIPEGYSVSREKKERFSLILESASTNQTSMYLCASSLDNQETQYFGPGTRLLVL.

V gene TRBV19 combines with J gene TRBJ1-1, with a tentative D call TRBD1 (5 bases). Germline V gives CDR1 LNHDA, CDR2 SQIVND (reference sequence). CDR3 length: 12 residues. Trimming pared 6 bases from V and 4 bases from J, leaving 9 bases between. The chain's CDR3 is CASSKTVTEAFF. CDR3 sequence (DNA): TGTGCCAGTAGCAAGACAGTCACTGAAGCTTTCTTT. The whole variable domain, remainder taken from reference TRBV19 and TRBJ1-1, is DGGITQSPKYLFRKEGQNVTLSCEQNLNHDAMYWYRQDPGQGLRLIYYSQIVNDFQKGDIAEGYSVSREKKESFPLTVTSAQKNPTAFYLCASSKTVTEAFFGQGTRLTVV.

This clonotype was counted many times. The chain joins TRBV12-3 or TRBV12-4 to TRBJ2-1, with 9 bases aligning to TRBD2. The ends lost 6 bases at V and 3 bases at J; junction bases unmatched: 6. The CDR3 is 15 amino acids. The chain's CDR3 is CASRNSGRSYNEQFF. The CDR3 DNA reads as TGTGCCAGCAGAAATAGCGGGAGAAGCTACAATGAGCAGTTCTTC.

In the case of this clonotype: This sequence may be a read error, since a much larger clone differs from it by one base. This chain joins TRBV7-9 and TRBJ2-1; D may be TRBD2 (6 bases). Germline lookup yields CDR1 SEHNR and CDR2 FQNEAQ (reference sequence). This CDR3 has 14 residues. The ends were cut back, 1 base at V and 5 bases at J, with 9 bases in the middle. The CDR3 spells CASSLDGGDNEQFF. In DNA form, the CDR3 reads TGTGCCAGCAGCTTAGATGGCGGGGACAATGAGCAGTTCTTC. The entire variable domain, with the rest obtained from reference TRBV7-9 and TRBJ2-1, is as follows: DTGVSQNPRHKITKRGQNVTFRCDPISEHNRLYWYRQTLGQGPEFLTYFQNEAQLEKSRLLSDRFSAERPKGSFSTLEIQRTEQGDSAMYLCASSLDGGDNEQFFGPGTRLTVL.

V and J are TRBV27 and TRBJ2-7; TRBD1 matches 8 bases. V gave up 4 bases and J gave up 3 bases; unmatched junction bases: 5. Germline V gives CDR1 MNHEY, CDR2 SMNVEV (reference sequence). The CDR3 covers 14 residues. The CDR3 DNA follows: TGTGCCAGCAGTTCGGGACAGGTCCACTACGAGCAGTACTTC. Its translation: CASSSGQVHYEQYF.

V is TRBV5-6 and J is TRBJ2-7; 8 nucleotides line up with TRBD2. The germline V gene encodes CDR1 SGHDT and CDR2 YYEEEE. The CDR3 loop spans 15 amino acids. The V segment lost 3 bases and the J segment 6 bases; nucleotides outside the gene matches: 11. The CDR3 bases are TGTGCCAGCAGCTCGGGGGGAGCGGGAGTGGGCGAGCAGTACTTC. It encodes CASSSGGAGVGEQYF.

This sequence joins TRBV7-8 and TRBJ2-7, with 7 bases fitting TRBD1. V lost 7 bases and J lost 4; bases outside the gene matches: 13. CDR1 and CDR2 from the germline V gene are SGHVS and FQNEAQ. The length of the CDR3 is 15 residues. CDR3: CASTSTPGGWYEQYF. DNA for the CDR3: TGTGCCAGCACCTCAACACCAGGGGGATGGTACGAGCAGTACTTC.

This clonotype was seen many times. The chain carries TRBV28 and TRBJ2-3, with D possibly TRBD2 on 6 matching bases. V shed 7 bases and J shed 0 bases, with 20 bases lying between them. The CDR3 contains 17 residues. Per the germline V gene, CDR1 is MDHEN and CDR2 is SYDVKM. DNA for the CDR3: TGTGCCAGCAACCTCTTGCTAGGCGCGGGAAGCACAGATACGCAGTATTTT. Its protein is CASNLLLGAGSTDTQYF.

In its sample, this clonotype was seen many times. The chain has TRBV3-1 and TRBJ2-7; D unclear. Germline V gives CDR1 LGHDT, CDR2 YNNKEL (reference sequence). With 5 bases removed from V and 7 bases from J, the gap between germline ends came to 15 bases. This CDR3 is 13 amino acids long. CDR3 loop: CASSETARREQYF. In nucleotides, the CDR3 is TGTGCCAGCAGCGAGACCGCCAGGCGGGAGCAGTACTTC.

This clonotype has a handful of counts. The chain is built from TRBV20-1 and TRBJ2-7; 9 positions agree with TRBD2. Germline trimming cut 4 bases from V and 2 bases from J; bases unmatched to any gene: 9. CDR3 length: 15 residues. CDR1 is DFQATT, CDR2 SNEGSKA, per germline (reference sequence). The CDR3 loop reads CSANPPSGRTYEQYF. In nucleotides, the CDR3 is TGCAGTGCTAACCCCCCGAGCGGGAGGACCTACGAGCAGTACTTC.

In its sample, this clonotype was seen many times. The chain joins TRBV7-9 to TRBJ2-1; 12 positions match TRBD2. The CDR3 extends over 17 amino acids. Germline V gene sequence: CDR1 SEHNR, CDR2 FQNEAQ (reference sequence). Trimming at V came to 2 bases and at J to 9 bases, leaving 11 bases not matched to a gene. The CDR3 is CASSLSRLAGDMSEQFF. DNA for the CDR3: TGTGCCAGCAGCTTATCTCGACTAGCGGGAGACATGAGTGAGCAGTTCTTC.

This clonotype was picked up one time. The V and J genes are TRBV10-3 and TRBJ2-1; 11 positions match TRBD2. J was trimmed by 4 bases and V by 0 bases; bases with no gene match: 2. CDR1 is ENHRY and CDR2 is SYGVKD in the germline V gene. The CDR3 runs to 16 residues. The CDR3 sequence is CAISESTSGSYNEQFF. The CDR3 nucleotides read TGTGCCATCAGTGAGTCAACTAGCGGGAGTTACAATGAGCAGTTCTTC.